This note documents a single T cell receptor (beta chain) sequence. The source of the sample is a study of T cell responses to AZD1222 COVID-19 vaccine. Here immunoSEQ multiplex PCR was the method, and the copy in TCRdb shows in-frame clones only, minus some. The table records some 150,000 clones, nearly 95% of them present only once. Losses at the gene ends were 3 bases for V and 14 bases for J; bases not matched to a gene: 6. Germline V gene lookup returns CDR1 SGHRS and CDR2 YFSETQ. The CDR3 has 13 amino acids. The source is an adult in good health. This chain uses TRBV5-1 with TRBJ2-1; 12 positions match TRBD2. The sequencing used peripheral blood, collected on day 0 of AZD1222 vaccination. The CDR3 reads CASSSTSGSSEFF. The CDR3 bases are TGCGCCAGCAGCTCGACTAGCGGGAGTTCTGAGTTCTTC. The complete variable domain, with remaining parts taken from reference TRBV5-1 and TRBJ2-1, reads KAGVTQTPRYLIKTRGQQVTLSCSPISGHRSVSWYQQTPGQGLQFLFEYFSETQRNKGNFPGRFSGRQFSNSRSEMNVSTLELGDSALYLCASSSTSGSSEFFGPGTRLTVL.